One sample yielded the 26 T cell receptor beta chains listed below, sequenced in a study of blood T cell repertoires in COVID-19. TCRdb's table, derived via immunoSEQ multiplex PCR, lists solely in-frame clones and lacks some. The data contain a few hundred thousand clones, approximately 90% of them singletons. The sample was PBMCs or T cells enriched from blood (not recorded which). The source is a woman in her 30s who had recovered from COVID-19.

This rearrangement joins TRBV4-1 to TRBJ1-1, with D uncertain. Germline lookup yields CDR1 MGHRA and CDR2 YSYEKL. The CDR3 loop spans 14 amino acids. V was clipped by 5 bases and J by 3 bases, with 13 bases between them. The chain's CDR3 is CASSKTETYTEAFF. The CDR3 DNA is TGCGCCAGCAGCAAAACGGAGACCTACACTGAAGCTTTCTTT.

This chain uses TRBV2 with TRBJ2-5; possible D gene TRBD2, 5 bases. With 11 bases removed from V and 2 bases from J, the gap between germline ends came to 12 bases. The CDR3 length is 12 residues. CDR1 is SNHLY and CDR2 is FYNNEI in the germline V gene. The CDR3 bases are TGTGCCCGCGAGGACTTTCAAGAGACCCAGTACTTC. Its protein is CAREDFQETQYF.

The gene calls are TRBV9 and TRBJ1-1; possibly TRBD1 for D (6 bases). The V gene lost 4 bases and the J gene lost 7 bases, with 17 bases spanning the gap. This CDR3 has 14 amino acids. Germline CDR1 and CDR2: SGDLS and YYNGEE. The CDR3 loop is CASSFLSGTSEAFF. The CDR3 nucleotides read TGTGCCAGCAGCTTCCTATCCGGGACAAGTGAAGCTTTCTTT.

V gene TRBV11-2 combines with J gene TRBJ1-3, with D perhaps matching TRBD1 (6 bases). This CDR3 region has 15 residues. CDR1 is SGHAT, CDR2 FQNNGV, per germline. The V gene lost 3 bases and the J gene lost 0 bases, with 9 bases spanning the gap. The CDR3, as DNA: TGTGCCAGCAGCTTGACAGGCAGCTCTGGAAACACCATATATTTT. This sequence encodes CASSLTGSSGNTIYF.

The gene calls are TRBV24-1 and TRBJ2-1; tentatively, D is TRBD2 (6 bases). The length of the CDR3 is 12 residues. V lost 5 bases to trimming and J lost 14 bases, with 15 bases between them. Germline V lookup: CDR1 KGHDR, CDR2 SFDVKD. The CDR3 DNA reads as TGTGCCACCAGTGGGGAGGAAACCAGGGAGTTCTTC. It translates to CATSGEETREFF.

The chain joins TRBV5-6 to TRBJ2-7, with a possible D match to TRBD2 (5 bases). This CDR3 is 15 amino acids long. The V end lost 5 bases, the J end lost 0 bases, and 15 bases lay between the germline ends. Germline V gene lookup returns CDR1 SGHDT and CDR2 YYEEEE. CDR3 residues: CASSPLQRSSYEQYF. The CDR3 DNA is TGTGCCAGCAGTCCCCTCCAGCGGAGCTCCTACGAGCAGTACTTC.

The chain recombines TRBV18 with TRBJ2-2; TRBD2 matches 8 bases. Per the germline V gene, CDR1 is KGHSH and CDR2 is LQKENI. The length of the CDR3 is 15 residues. J lost 2 bases, V lost 4 bases, and 3 bases had no gene match. The CDR3 nucleotides read TGTGCCAGCTCACAACTAGCGGCAAACACCGGGGAGCTGTTTTTT. Translated: CASSQLAANTGELFF.

The chain links TRBV3-1 (or the pseudogene TRBV3-2) to TRBJ1-2; 8 bases fit TRBD1. Germline V gene data show CDR1 as LGHDT and CDR2 as YNNKEL (reference sequence). J was trimmed by 8 bases and V by 4 bases; bases with no gene match: 18. The CDR3 consists of 17 residues. The CDR3 reads CASSPRWTGRGGGGYTF. In DNA form, the CDR3 reads TGTGCCAGCAGCCCCCGTTGGACAGGGCGAGGGGGAGGCGGCTACACCTTC.

The rearrangement joins TRBV7-2 to TRBJ2-3; 14 nucleotides line up with TRBD2. V dropped 1 base and J dropped 4; count of bases not matched to a gene: 7. The CDR3 loop spans 18 amino acids. CDR1 is SGHTA, CDR2 FQGNSA, per germline. CDR3 sequence (DNA): TGTGCCAGCAGCTTAGATCCGGGACTAGCGGGAGAATCAGATACGCAGTATTTT. Its protein is CASSLDPGLAGESDTQYF.

This clone was seen a single time. One junction end does not reproduce the germline sequence, and a read error may be involved. Written as DNA, the CDR3 is TGTGCTAGCAGCTTAGCTCGAGTAGGGCTAGCGGGAGTCAATGAGCAGTTCTTC. This gives the protein CASSLARVGLAGVNEQFF. The chain links TRBV7-7 to TRBJ2-1; 10 nucleotides line up with TRBD2. The CDR3 is 18 amino acids. From germline, CDR1 is SSHAT and CDR2 FNYEAQ (reference sequence).

The chain employs TRBV5-1 and TRBJ1-1; no reliable D call. The ends were cut back, 4 bases at V and 1 base at J, with 14 bases in the middle. The CDR3 spans 15 residues. Germline CDR1 is SGHRS and CDR2 is YFSETQ. Written as DNA, the CDR3 is TGCGCCAGCAGCGTGACCTGGAGCGGGAACACTGAAGCTTTCTTT. This gives the protein CASSVTWSGNTEAFF.

This clone appeared once. The V gene is TRBV20-1, the J gene TRBJ1-2; 7 nucleotides agree with TRBD1. J was trimmed by 7 bases and V by 3 bases; bases with no gene match: 17. Germline CDR1 and CDR2: DFQATT and SNEGSKA (reference sequence). The CDR3 totals 16 residues. Here the CDR3 reads CSASNGDSLNRAGYTF. The CDR3 nucleotides are TGCAGTGCTAGTAATGGGGACAGCTTGAACCGCGCTGGCTACACCTTC.

The chain is built from TRBV28 and TRBJ2-2, with D maybe TRBD1 (5 bases). V was pared by 7 bases and J by 6 bases, with 18 bases between. This CDR3 spans 15 amino acids. Germline CDR1 MDHEN, CDR2 SYDVKM. The CDR3, as DNA: TGTGCCAGCACCCTGGGGCAGAGAATTGCCGGGGAGCTGTTTTTT. Amino acids: CASTLGQRIAGELFF.

CDR3: CASSLSRMNTEAFF. The CDR3 region has the DNA TGTGCCAGCAGCTTATCGAGGATGAACACTGAAGCTTTCTTT. The chain has TRBV11-2 and TRBJ1-1, with D uncertain. Trimming removed 2 bases at V and 0 bases at J, with 7 bases between. Germline loops: CDR1 SGHAT, CDR2 FQNNGV. The CDR3 extends over 14 amino acids. Full variable domain (rest looked up from reference TRBV11-2 and TRBJ1-1): EAGVAQSPRYKIIEKRQSVAFWCNPISGHATLYWYQQILGQGPKLLIQFQNNGVVDDSQLPKDRFSAERLKGVDSTLKIQPAKLEDSAVYLCASSLSRMNTEAFFGQGTRLTVV.

This sequence joins TRBV25-1 and TRBJ1-1; D possibly corresponds to TRBD1 (5 bases). V was trimmed by 3 bases and J by 3 bases, leaving 14 bases between them. The CDR3 is 15 residues long. CDR1 is MGHDK, CDR2 SYGVNS, per germline. DNA for the CDR3: TGTGCCAGCAGTGACCCGGCAGGAGGGGACACTGAAGCTTTCTTT. This sequence encodes CASSDPAGGDTEAFF.

This chain links TRBV9 with TRBJ2-1, with 10 positions matching TRBD2. This CDR3 is 16 amino acids long. V gave up 3 bases and J gave up 10 bases; unmatched junction bases: 13. Germline V gene data show CDR1 as SGDLS and CDR2 as YYNGEE. CDR3: CASSEVKAGGWNEQFF. Here the CDR3 DNA reads TGTGCCAGCAGCGAGGTCAAAGCGGGAGGGTGGAACGAGCAGTTCTTC. Full variable domain (remainder filled in from reference TRBV9 and TRBJ2-1): DSGVTQTPKHLITATGQRVTLRCSPRSGDLSVYWYQQSLDQGLQFLIQYYNGEERAKGNILERFSAQQFPDLHSELNLSSLELGDSALYFCASSEVKAGGWNEQFFGPGTRLTVL.

This clone was seen a single time. The chain couples TRBV7-2 to TRBJ2-4, with D unclear. This CDR3 spans 16 amino acids. Trimming removed 3 bases from V and 4 bases from J, with 16 bases in between. Germline loops: CDR1 SGHTA, CDR2 FQGNSA. For the CDR3, the DNA is TGTGCCAGCAGCTTCGTCACCCGGGTCTCTAAAAACATTCAGTACTTC. Translating gives CASSFVTRVSKNIQYF.

The chain carries TRBV11-3 and TRBJ2-2; 8 nucleotides line up with TRBD2. The length of the CDR3 is 19 residues. From germline, CDR1 is SGHNT and CDR2 YENEEA. J lost 3 bases, V lost 5 bases, and 17 bases had no gene match. The CDR3: CASSPTELSGSGDTGELFF. The CDR3 nucleotides read TGTGCCAGCAGCCCGACCGAGTTGAGCGGGAGCGGCGACACCGGGGAGCTGTTTTTT.

This clone has only one observation. This sequence joins TRBV11-2 and TRBJ2-1; 8 bases fit TRBD1. V trimming: 4 bases; J trimming: 6 bases; junction bases outside the gene matches: 8. Germline V lookup: CDR1 SGHAT, CDR2 FQNNGV. The CDR3 contains 15 residues. CDR3 nucleotide sequence: TGTGCCAGCAGCTCCCGGACAGGGCCGGGCAATGAGCAGTTCTTC. Protein product: CASSSRTGPGNEQFF.

CDR3 DNA: TGTGCCAGCAGTTCCCGCGCAACCTACGAGCAGTACTTC. Residues: CASSSRATYEQYF. The chain couples TRBV12-3 or TRBV12-4 to TRBJ2-7; unclear D gene. This CDR3 contains 13 residues. V lost 4 bases and J 2 bases, leaving 9 bases between the germline ends.

The chain joins TRBV10-3 to TRBJ1-4; 10 nucleotides match TRBD1. V trimming: 6 bases; J trimming: 5 bases; junction bases outside the gene matches: 3. The CDR3 has 14 residues. Germline V CDR1 and CDR2: ENHRY, SYGVKD. The DNA for the CDR3 is TGTGCCATCAGCCCGGGACAGGGGAATGAAAAACTGTTTTTT. Translation: CAISPGQGNEKLFF.

V usage is TRBV6-1 and J usage is TRBJ1-5; maybe TRBD1 (5 bases). V shed 2 bases and J shed 7 bases, with 12 bases lying between them. Germline V gives CDR1 MNHNS, CDR2 SASEGT. The CDR3 totals 14 residues. The CDR3 nucleotides are TGTGCCAGCAGTGAATGGGCAGGGAGGCAGCCCCAGCATTTT. Encoded protein: CASSEWAGRQPQHF.

V usage is TRBV28 and J usage is TRBJ1-6, with TRBD1 identical over 9 bases. This CDR3 is built from 16 residues. The germline CDR1 and CDR2 sequences are MDHEN and SYDVKM. After removal of 2 bases from V and 7 bases from J, the junction contained 6 bases not matched to a gene. The CDR3 loop is CASSLDRGTWNSPLHF. The CDR3 nucleotides are TGTGCCAGCAGTTTAGACAGGGGGACGTGGAATTCACCCCTCCACTTT. Filled out from reference TRBV28 and TRBJ1-6, the complete variable domain reads DVKVTQSSRYLVKRTGEKVFLECVQDMDHENMFWYRQDPGLGLRLIYFSYDVKMKEKGDIPEGYSVSREKKERFSLILESASTNQTSMYLCASSLDRGTWNSPLHFGNGTRLTVT.

The V call is TRBV28, the J call TRBJ1-5, with 9 bases aligning to TRBD1. CDR1 is MDHEN, CDR2 SYDVKM, per germline. The CDR3 loop spans 15 amino acids. V shed 6 bases and J 6 bases; nucleotides not matched to a gene: 9. CDR3 residues: CASRPQGAVFQPQHF. DNA of the CDR3: TGTGCCAGCAGACCACAGGGGGCGGTTTTTCAGCCCCAGCATTTT.

The genes are TRBV2 and TRBJ1-1; 9 bases are a match to TRBD1. The V gene's germline CDR1 is SNHLY and CDR2 FYNNEI. The V gene end was trimmed by 3 bases and the J gene end by 5 bases; junction bases not matched to a gene: 4. The CDR3 runs 14 residues. CDR3 loop: CASSDLTGGTEAFF. The CDR3 region has the DNA TGTGCCAGCAGTGATCTGACAGGGGGTACTGAAGCTTTCTTT.

The chain carries TRBV4-2 and TRBJ1-2; 9 nucleotides agree with TRBD1. V shed 3 bases, J shed 6 bases, and the junction held 5 bases outside the gene matches. Germline-derived CDR1 and CDR2 are LGHNA and YNFKEQ. The length of the CDR3 is 14 residues. CDR3 sequence (DNA): TGTGCCAGCAGCCAGACGGGACAGGGCGATGGCTACACCTTC. Protein sequence: CASSQTGQGDGYTF.